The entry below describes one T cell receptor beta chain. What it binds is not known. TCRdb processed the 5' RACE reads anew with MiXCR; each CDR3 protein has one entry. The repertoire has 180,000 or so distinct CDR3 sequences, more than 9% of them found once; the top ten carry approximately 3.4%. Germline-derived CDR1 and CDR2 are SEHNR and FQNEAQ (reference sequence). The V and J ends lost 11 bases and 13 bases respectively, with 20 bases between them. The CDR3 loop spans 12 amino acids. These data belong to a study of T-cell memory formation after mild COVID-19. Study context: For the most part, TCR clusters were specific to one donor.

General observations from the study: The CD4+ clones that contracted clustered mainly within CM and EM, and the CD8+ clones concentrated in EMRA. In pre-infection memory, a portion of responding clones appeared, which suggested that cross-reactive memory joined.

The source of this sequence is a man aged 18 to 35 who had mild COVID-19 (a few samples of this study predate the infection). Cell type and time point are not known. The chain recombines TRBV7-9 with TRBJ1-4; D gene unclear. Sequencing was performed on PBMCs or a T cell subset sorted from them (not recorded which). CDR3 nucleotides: TGTGCCTACGACTTATCGCAGTCTACACTGTTTTTT. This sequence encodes CAYDLSQSTLFF.